These 6 T cell receptor beta chains came from one sample sequenced in a study of OX40 agonist ivuxolimab in advanced cancers. Profiling relied on immunoSEQ multiplex PCR, and the TCRdb table lists in-frame clones only, not all of them. The top ten clones hold approximately 4.1% of a sample with 56,000 or so clones, roughly four fifths of them seen once. The source was CD4+ or CD8+ T cells sorted from blood, collected in a trial of the OX40 agonist ivuxolimab. The receptors derive from an adult with an advanced solid tumor such as melanoma, head and neck, liver or kidney cancer.

The rearrangement joins TRBV7-3 to TRBJ2-3, with a tentative D call TRBD2 (7 bases). Trimming left V 3 bases short and J 4 bases short, with 14 bases between. Germline CDR1 SGHTA, CDR2 FQGTGA. CDR3 length: 15 amino acids. The CDR3 bases are TGTGCCAGCAGCTTTCAAGGGGGGGCCGCAGATACGCAGTATTTT. Amino acids: CASSFQGGAADTQYF.

The sample holds a few counts of this clone. J is TRBJ2-5 and V is TRBV7-2, with D possibly TRBD1 on 6 matching bases. This CDR3 spans 16 amino acids. V was cut by 1 base and J by 4 bases, with 16 bases left in between. Germline V CDR1 and CDR2: SGHTA, FQGNSA. Here the CDR3 reads CASSLGGQKFRETQYF. The CDR3, as DNA: TGTGCCAGCAGCTTAGGGGGACAAAAGTTTCGAGAGACCCAGTACTTC.

The gene calls are TRBV7-3 and TRBJ1-2; D may be TRBD1 (6 bases). Germline V gene sequence: CDR1 SGHTA, CDR2 FQGTGA. The CDR3 loop spans 14 amino acids. The ends were cut back, 1 base at V and 3 bases at J, with 9 bases in the middle. CDR3 loop: CASSLMPGDYGYTF. The CDR3 bases are TGTGCCAGCAGCTTAATGCCAGGGGACTATGGCTACACCTTC.

The CDR3 DNA follows: TGTGCCAGTACCTTAAACAGGGGGCAGGGGCATTCACCCCTCCACTTT. Residues: CASTLNRGQGHSPLHF. The chain carries TRBV19 and TRBJ1-6; 9 bases map to TRBD1. The CDR3 has 16 residues. Trimming cost V 7 bases and J 8 bases; bases outside gene matches: 12. CDR1 and CDR2 from the germline V gene are LNHDA and SQIVND (reference sequence).

The chain has TRBV6-1 and TRBJ2-3, with D perhaps matching TRBD1 (5 bases). Trimming removed 7 bases from V and 4 bases from J, with 15 bases in between. CDR1 and CDR2 from the germline V gene are MNHNS and SASEGT. The CDR3 is 14 residues long. For the CDR3, the DNA is TGTGCCAGCACTCCAGGGATCGGCGCAGATACGCAGTATTTT. This sequence encodes CASTPGIGADTQYF.

The genes are TRBV20-1 and TRBJ1-2; D is unclear. Germline V CDR1 and CDR2: DFQATT, SNEGSKA (reference sequence). The length of the CDR3 is 8 residues. The V end lost 4 bases, the J end lost 8 bases, and 2 bases lay between the germline ends. The CDR3 DNA sequence: TGCAGTGCTAAGGGCTACACCTTC. Translating it yields CSAKGYTF.